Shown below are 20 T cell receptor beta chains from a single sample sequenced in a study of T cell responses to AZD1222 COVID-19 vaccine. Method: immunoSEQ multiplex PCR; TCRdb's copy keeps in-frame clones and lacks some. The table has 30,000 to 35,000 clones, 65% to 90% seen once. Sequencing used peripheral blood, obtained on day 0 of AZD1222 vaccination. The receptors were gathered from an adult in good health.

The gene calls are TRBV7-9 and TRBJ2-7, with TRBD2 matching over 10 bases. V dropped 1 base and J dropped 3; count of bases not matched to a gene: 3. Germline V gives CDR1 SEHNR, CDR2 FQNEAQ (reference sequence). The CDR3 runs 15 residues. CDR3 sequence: CASSLETSGFYEQYF. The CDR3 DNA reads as TGTGCCAGCAGCTTAGAGACTAGCGGGTTCTACGAGCAGTACTTC.

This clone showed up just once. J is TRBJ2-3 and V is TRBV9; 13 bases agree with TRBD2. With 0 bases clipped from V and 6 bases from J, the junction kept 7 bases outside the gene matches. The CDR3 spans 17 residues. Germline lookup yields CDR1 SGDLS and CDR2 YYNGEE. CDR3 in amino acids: CASSVGGLAGERDTQYF. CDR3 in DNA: TGTGCCAGCAGCGTAGGAGGACTAGCGGGGGAACGGGATACGCAGTATTTT.

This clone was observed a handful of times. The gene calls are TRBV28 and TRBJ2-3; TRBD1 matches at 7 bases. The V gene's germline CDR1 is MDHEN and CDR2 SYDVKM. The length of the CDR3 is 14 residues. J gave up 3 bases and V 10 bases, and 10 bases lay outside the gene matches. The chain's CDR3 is CATSPQGVTDTQYF. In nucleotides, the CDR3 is TGTGCCACCTCACCCCAGGGGGTTACAGATACGCAGTATTTT.

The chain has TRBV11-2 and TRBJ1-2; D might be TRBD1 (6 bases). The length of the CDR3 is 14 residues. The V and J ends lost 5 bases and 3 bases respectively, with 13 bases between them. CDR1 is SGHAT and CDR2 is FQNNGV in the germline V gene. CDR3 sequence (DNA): TGTGCCAGCAGCCCCCTGACAGGACACTATGGCTACACCTTC. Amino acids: CASSPLTGHYGYTF.

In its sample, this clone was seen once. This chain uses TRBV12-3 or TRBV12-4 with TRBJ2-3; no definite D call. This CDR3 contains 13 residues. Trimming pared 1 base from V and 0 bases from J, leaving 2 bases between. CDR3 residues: CASSLGSTDTQYF. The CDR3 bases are TGTGCCAGCAGTTTAGGAAGCACAGATACGCAGTATTTT.

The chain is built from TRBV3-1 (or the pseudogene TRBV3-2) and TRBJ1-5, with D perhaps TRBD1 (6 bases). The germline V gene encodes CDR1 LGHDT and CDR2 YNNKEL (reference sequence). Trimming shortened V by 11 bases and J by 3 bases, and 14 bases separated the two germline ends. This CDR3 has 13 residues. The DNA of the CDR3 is TGTGCCGCCTCGGGGGGGCTCAATCAGCCCCAGCATTTT. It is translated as CAASGGLNQPQHF.

The DNA for the CDR3 is TGTGCCAGCAGCCCTTACACCGGGGAGCTGTTTTTT. Encoded protein: CASSPYTGELFF. The rearrangement joins TRBV9 to TRBJ2-2; D not certain. CDR1 SGDLS and CDR2 YYNGEE come from the germline V gene. The CDR3 runs to 12 residues. Trimming removed 4 bases from V and 3 bases from J, with 4 bases in between.

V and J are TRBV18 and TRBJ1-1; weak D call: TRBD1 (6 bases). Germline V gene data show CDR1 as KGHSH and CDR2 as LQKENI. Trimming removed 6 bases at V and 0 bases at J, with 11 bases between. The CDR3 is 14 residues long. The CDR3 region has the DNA TGTGCCAGCTCTAGGGGGGGCATGAACACTGAAGCTTTCTTT. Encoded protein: CASSRGGMNTEAFF.

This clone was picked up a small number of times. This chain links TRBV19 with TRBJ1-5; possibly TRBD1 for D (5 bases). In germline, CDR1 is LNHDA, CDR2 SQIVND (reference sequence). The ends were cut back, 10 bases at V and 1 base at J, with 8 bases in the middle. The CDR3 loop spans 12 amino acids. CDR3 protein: CATRVSNQPQHF. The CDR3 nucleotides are TGTGCCACCAGGGTGAGCAATCAGCCCCAGCATTTT. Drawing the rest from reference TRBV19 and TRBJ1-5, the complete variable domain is DGGITQSPKYLFRKEGQNVTLSCEQNLNHDAMYWYRQDPGQGLRLIYYSQIVNDFQKGDIAEGYSVSREKKESFPLTVTSAQKNPTAFYLCATRVSNQPQHFGDGTRLSIL.

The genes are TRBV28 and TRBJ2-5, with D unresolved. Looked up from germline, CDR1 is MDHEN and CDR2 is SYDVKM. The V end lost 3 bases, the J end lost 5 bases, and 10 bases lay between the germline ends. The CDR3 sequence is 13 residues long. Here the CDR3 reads CASSFGRSETQYF. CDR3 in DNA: TGTGCCAGCAGTTTTGGCAGGTCGGAGACCCAGTACTTC. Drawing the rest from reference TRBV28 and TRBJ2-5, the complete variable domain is DVKVTQSSRYLVKRTGEKVFLECVQDMDHENMFWYRQDPGLGLRLIYFSYDVKMKEKGDIPEGYSVSREKKERFSLILESASTNQTSMYLCASSFGRSETQYFGPGTRLLVL.

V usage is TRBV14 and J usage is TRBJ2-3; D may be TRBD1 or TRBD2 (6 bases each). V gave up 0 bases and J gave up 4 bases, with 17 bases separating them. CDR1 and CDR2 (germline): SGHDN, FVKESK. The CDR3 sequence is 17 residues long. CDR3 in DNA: TGTGCCAGCAGCCAAGACGGGGGTACCAGGGGTTCAGATACGCAGTATTTT. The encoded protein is CASSQDGGTRGSDTQYF.

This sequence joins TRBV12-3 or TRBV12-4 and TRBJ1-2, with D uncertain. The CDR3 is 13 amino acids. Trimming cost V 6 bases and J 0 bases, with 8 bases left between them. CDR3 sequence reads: CASSGQANYGYTF. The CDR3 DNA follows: TGTGCCAGCAGCGGGCAGGCTAACTATGGCTACACCTTC.

The CDR3 region is CATQGGRGRINQPQHF. The CDR3 nucleotides are TGTGCCACCCAAGGGGGCAGGGGCCGTATCAATCAGCCCCAGCATTTT. The chain carries TRBV19 and TRBJ1-5, with 7 nucleotides matching TRBD1. The trim removed 10 bases at V and 3 bases at J, leaving 15 bases unmatched. This CDR3 is 16 amino acids long. Germline V CDR1 and CDR2: LNHDA, SQIVND (reference sequence).

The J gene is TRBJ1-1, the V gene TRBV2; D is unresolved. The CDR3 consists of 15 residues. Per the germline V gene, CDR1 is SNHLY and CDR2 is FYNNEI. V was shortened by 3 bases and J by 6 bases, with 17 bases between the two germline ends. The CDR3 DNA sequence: TGTGCCAGCAGTGAGTCTCTTGACAAGAGCCCTGAAGCTTTCTTT. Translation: CASSESLDKSPEAFF.

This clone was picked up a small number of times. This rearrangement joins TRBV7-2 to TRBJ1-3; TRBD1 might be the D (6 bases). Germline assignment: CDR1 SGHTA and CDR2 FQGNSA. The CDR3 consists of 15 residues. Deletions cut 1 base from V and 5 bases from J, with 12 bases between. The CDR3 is CASSLGAQGRNTIYF. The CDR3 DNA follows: TGTGCCAGCAGCTTAGGGGCCCAGGGGAGAAACACCATATATTTT.

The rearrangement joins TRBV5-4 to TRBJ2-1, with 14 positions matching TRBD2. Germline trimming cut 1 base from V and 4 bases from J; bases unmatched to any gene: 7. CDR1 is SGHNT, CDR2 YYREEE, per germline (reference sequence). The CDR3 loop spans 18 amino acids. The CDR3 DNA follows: TGTGCCAGCAGCTTGAGGACTAGCGGGAGGACGGGGTACAATGAGCAGTTCTTC. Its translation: CASSLRTSGRTGYNEQFF.

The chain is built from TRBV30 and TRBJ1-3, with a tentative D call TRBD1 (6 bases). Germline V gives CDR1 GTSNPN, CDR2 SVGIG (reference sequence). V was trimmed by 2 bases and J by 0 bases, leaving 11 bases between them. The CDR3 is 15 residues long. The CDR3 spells CAWSFDRSSGNTIYF. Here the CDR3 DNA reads TGTGCCTGGAGTTTTGACAGGTCCTCTGGAAACACCATATATTTT.

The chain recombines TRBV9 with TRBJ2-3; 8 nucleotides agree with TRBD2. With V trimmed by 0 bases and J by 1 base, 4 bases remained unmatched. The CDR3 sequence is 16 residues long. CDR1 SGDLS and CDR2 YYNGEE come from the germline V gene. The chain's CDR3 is CASSVASGGGTDTQYF. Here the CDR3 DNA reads TGTGCCAGCAGCGTAGCTTCGGGAGGGGGCACAGATACGCAGTATTTT.

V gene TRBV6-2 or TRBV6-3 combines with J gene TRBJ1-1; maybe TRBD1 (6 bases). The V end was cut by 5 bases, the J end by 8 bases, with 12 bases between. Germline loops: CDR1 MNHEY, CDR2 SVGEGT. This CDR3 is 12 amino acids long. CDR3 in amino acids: CASSRLGQEAFF. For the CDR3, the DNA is TGTGCCAGCAGTAGGCTCGGACAGGAAGCTTTCTTT.

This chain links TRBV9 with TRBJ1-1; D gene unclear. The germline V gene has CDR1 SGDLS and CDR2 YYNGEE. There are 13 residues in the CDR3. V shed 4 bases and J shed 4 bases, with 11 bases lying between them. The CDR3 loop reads CASSTHDGTEAFF. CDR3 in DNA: TGTGCCAGCAGCACTCACGATGGCACTGAAGCTTTCTTT.